Listed below are T cell receptor beta chains from one sample, sequenced in a study of shared clonotypes between healthy human individuals. The data were produced by immunoSEQ multiplex PCR, yet TCRdb's version contains in-frame clones alone and is incomplete. Among some 2.4 million clones listed, roughly 93% were seen once. Sequencing was performed on naive CD4+ T cells from PBMCs. These receptors all stem from a man between 18 and 35 years old in good health. Some clones in this sample may be carry-over from other donors' samples. CDR3s include the opening cysteine and the closing phenylalanine or tryptophan. A D gene is named only where the DNA matches it firmly. Size is omitted from some rows. Given values are once, few, many or a class for expanded clones.

>TRBJ2-7|NA|TRBV5-1|13|NA
TGCGCCAGCAGCGAGCAGGGGTCCTACGAGCAGTACTTC
CASSEQGSYEQYF
>TRBJ2-1|TRBD2|TRBV19|16|NA
TGTGCCAGTAGTGGTCGAGCGGGAGTTCTATTGGATGAGCAGTTCTTC
CASSGRAGVLLDEQFF
>TRBJ2-7|NA|TRBV27|14|NA
TGTGCCAGCAGACTCACCCCTAGCAGCTACGAGCAGTACTTC
CASRLTPSSYEQYF
>TRBJ2-1|TRBD1|TRBV6-5|15|NA
TGTGCCAGCAGGAAGGGACAGAGCTCCTACAATGAGCAGTTCTTC
CASRKGQSSYNEQFF
>TRBJ2-7|NA|TRBV20-1|11|NA
TGCAGTGGAGGCGGCTCGTACGAGCAGTACTTC
CSGGGSYEQYF
>TRBJ2-2|TRBD2|TRBV7-8|18|once
TGTGCCAGCAGCACCCGAACAGCTAGCGGGAGACTTGCCGGGGAGCTGTTTTTT
CASSTRTASGRLAGELFF
>TRBJ2-5|TRBD1|TRBV9|14|NA
TGTGCCAGCAGCGCACGGGACAGGCAAGAGACCCAGTACTTC
CASSARDRQETQYF
>TRBJ1-2|NA|TRBV7-9|13|NA
TGTGCCAGCAGCTCGAAACTTAACTATGGCTACACCTTC
CASSSKLNYGYTF
>TRBJ2-2|NA|TRBV6-5|13|NA
TGTGCCAGCAGCCGGCCCAACACCGGGGAGCTGTTTTTT
CASSRPNTGELFF
>TRBJ1-4|NA|TRBV5-1|16|NA
TGCGCCAGCAGCCCCCCCGGTGGTTCAACTAATGAAAAACTGTTTTTT
CASSPPGGSTNEKLFF
>TRBJ1-5|NA|TRBV4-1|13|NA
TGCGCCAGCAGCCACCCAGGGTATCAGCCCCAGCATTTT
CASSHPGYQPQHF
>TRBJ1-3|TRBD1|TRBV7-2|15|NA
TGTGCCAGCAGCTTTATAACAGGGGGTGCGAACACCATATATTTT
CASSFITGGANTIYF
>TRBJ1-4|NA|TRBV9|15|NA
TGTGCCAGCAGCGTAGGGGCAGCTGGAAATGAAAAACTGTTTTTT
CASSVGAAGNEKLFF
>TRBJ1-1|NA|TRBV28|13|few
TGTGCCAGCAGTTTACCCGACGTTGCTCTTGCTTTCTTT
CASSLPDVALAFF
>TRBJ1-3|NA|TRBV5-1|14|NA
TGCGCCAGCAGCTTGGGGAGCAGAGAAAACACCATATATTTT
CASSLGSRENTIYF
>TRBJ2-2|TRBD2|TRBV5-6|16|NA
TGTGCCAGCAGCTTGGGTTCTAGCGGGAGATCCGGGGAGCTGTTTTTT
CASSLGSSGRSGELFF